This T cell receptor beta chain was recovered during a study of regulatory T cells in long-lasting Graves disease. Study-wide results and limits: Few sampled subjects may have lowered accuracy. Newly diagnosed disease favored TRBV20-1 and TRBJ2-1 over persistent disease.

Assembly of TCR beta libraries relied on iRepertoire HTBI primers together with Arm-PCR of CDR3 regions. Original methodology: Across all samples, approximately 64 TRBV segments and 15 or so TRBJ segments were identified. TCRdb reprocessed the multiplex PCR reads via MiXCR and lists one record per CDR3 protein. V and J calls and clone size were set by TCRdb, not the authors. Of roughly 500,000 distinct CDR3 sequences in the sample, about a fifth are singletons; the top ten hold about 7%. This clonotype was counted ten times or more. The antigen is undetermined. This CDR3 is 13 amino acids long. In germline, CDR1 is GTSNPN, CDR2 SVGIG (reference sequence). J was trimmed by 5 bases and V by 6 bases; bases with no gene match: 5. Time point denoted: persistent/refractory GD, antithyroid drugs over 5 years with positive TRAb. Generation of the TCR library employed RNA extracted from PBMCs. Graves' disease diagnoses used American Thyroid Association guidelines.

V and J are TRBV30 and TRBJ2-5, with 11 nucleotides matching TRBD1. This receptor was identified in a female donor with Graves disease. The source was peripheral blood mononuclear cells (PBMCs), collected when the disease was refractory, from a patient treated with antithyroid drugs. The CDR3 loop is CACPGQGAETQYF. Here the CDR3 DNA reads TGTGCCTGCCCCGGACAGGGGGCTGAGACCCAGTACTTC.